This T cell receptor (beta chain) comes out of a study of early T cells in non-severe SARS-CoV-2 infection. TCRdb passed the 5' RACE reads through MiXCR, listing each CDR3 protein once. The table includes about 61,000 distinct CDR3 sequences, about 12% detected once. Germline CDR1 SGHNT, CDR2 YYREEE (reference sequence). V trimming: 4 bases; J trimming: 6 bases; junction bases outside the gene matches: 5. The CDR3 spans 15 residues. Sample: whole blood, taken at baseline. The V gene is TRBV5-4, the J gene TRBJ1-6; 9 bases match TRBD1. This TCR was sampled from an adult who was a healthcare worker with PCR-confirmed SARS-CoV-2 infection or an uninfected control (not recorded which). The donor label of this sample is uncertain. Written as DNA, the CDR3 is TGTGCCAGCAGCATCGGGACAGGGAGTAATTCACCCCTCCACTTT. Translated, it gives CASSIGTGSNSPLHF.